These T cell receptor beta chains were read from a single sample in a study of human T cells and chemical hapten exposure. TCRdb used MiXCR to reprocess the RACE reads, holding one entry per CDR3 protein. The table has 300,000 to 350,000 distinct CDR3 sequences, approximately 6.3% seen once. The source material was whole blood, sampled in connection with sensitization to the hapten diphenylcyclopropenone (DPC). The receptors originated from a woman younger than 35 with alopecia areata. Some clones in this sample may be carry-over from other donors' samples. Each CDR3 is given with its conserved first and last residue. Each record gives: clone size, D gene, V gene, J gene, CDR3 protein, CDR3 DNA. The D gene is left open where the match is weak. The listing skips clone size in some rows; elsewhere it reads once, few, many or a size class.

>many|NA|TRBV4-3|TRBJ2-7
CASSQGDGVYEQYF
TGCGCCAGCAGCCAAGGGGACGGGGTCTACGAGCAGTACTTC
>many|TRBD2|TRBV5-1|TRBJ2-5
CASSSSGTTIQETQYF
TGCGCCAGCAGCTCATCCGGGACTACCATCCAAGAGACCCAGTACTTC
>many|NA|TRBV6-2/TRBV6-3|TRBJ1-1
CASSYRPTNTEAFF
TGTGCCAGCAGTTACCGGCCGACGAACACTGAAGCTTTCTTT
>few|TRBD1|TRBV10-1|TRBJ1-2
CASSDDRGCLTMYDGYTF
TGCGCCAGCAGTGACGACAGGGGGTGCCTAACTATGTATGATGGCTACACCTTC
>many|TRBD2|TRBV6-2/TRBV6-3|TRBJ2-5
CASSAPDWEGLQETQYF
TGTGCCAGCAGTGCCCCTGACTGGGAGGGCTTACAAGAGACCCAGTACTTC
>few|NA|TRBV29-1|TRBJ2-6
CSVGRGVSGANVLTF
TGCAGCGTCGGGCGAGGGGTCTCTGGGGCCAACGTCCTGACTTTC
>many|NA|TRBV6-5|TRBJ1-6
CASSWEGRSPLHF
TGTGCCAGTTCGTGGGAGGGTCGCTCACCCCTCCACTTT
>NA|NA|TRBV6-1|TRBJ1-6
CATRDYGGRWSSYNSPLHF
TGTGCCACCAGAGATTATGGGGGCAGGTGGAGCTCCTATAATTCACCCCTCCACTTT
>many|NA|TRBV20-1|TRBJ2-2
CSASKGRSGLFF
TGCAGTGCTAGTAAGGGGCGATCGGGGCTGTTTTTT
>many|NA|TRBV6-5|TRBJ1-3
CASSSRQAANTIYF
TGTGCCAGCAGTTCCCGACAGGCGGCCAACACCATATATTTT
>many|NA|TRBV10-2|TRBJ1-6
CASRGGGNSPLHF
TGCGCCAGCAGGGGAGGCGGGAATTCACCCCTCCACTTT
>NA|TRBD2|TRBV11-3|TRBJ2-3
CASSMRTSGVDTQYF
TGTGCCAGCAGCATGAGGACTAGCGGCGTGGATACGCAGTATTTT
>many|NA|TRBV12-5|TRBJ2-1
CASGLADGYNEQFF
TGTGCTAGTGGTTTGGCCGACGGGTACAATGAGCAGTTCTTC
>few|TRBD1|TRBV4-1|TRBJ2-3
CASSQYGQGTSDTQYF
TGCGCCAGCAGCCAATATGGACAGGGGACATCAGATACGCAGTATTTT
>few|NA|TRBV27|TRBJ1-1
CASMHTMNTEAFF
TGTGCCAGCATGCATACGATGAACACTGAAGCTTTCTTT
>many|TRBD2|TRBV6-1|TRBJ2-2
CASSELAGFGELFF
TGTGCCAGCAGTGAATTAGCGGGGTTCGGGGAGCTGTTTTTT
>many|NA|TRBV10-2|TRBJ2-7
CASNGGGYSYEQYF
TGCGCCAGCAATGGGGGCGGATATTCCTACGAGCAGTACTTC
>NA|NA|TRBV10-3|TRBJ2-3
CAITISDKTDTQYF
TGTGCCATAACCATTAGTGATAAGACAGATACGCAGTATTTT
>NA|NA|TRBV4-3|TRBJ1-4
CASSQEGLRGAANEKLFF
TGCGCCAGCAGCCAAGAAGGCCTTCGGGGCGCAGCTAATGAAAAACTGTTTTTT
>many|NA|TRBV6-4|TRBJ2-7
CASSEPQSRPYEQYF
TGTGCCAGCAGTGAGCCACAGAGCCGACCCTACGAGCAGTACTTC
>NA|TRBD2|TRBV11-2|TRBJ2-3
CASRPPIRLAGVHTQYF
TGTGCCAGCAGACCTCCCATAAGACTAGCGGGGGTCCATACGCAGTATTTT
>many|NA|TRBV7-2|TRBJ1-1
CASSLAGGQGLQAFF
TGTGCCAGCAGCTTAGCGGGAGGCCAGGGCTTGCAAGCTTTCTTT
>NA|NA|TRBV9|TRBJ1-3
CASSAPGNTIYF
TGTGCCAGCAGCGCCCCAGGAAACACCATATATTTT
>many|TRBD1|TRBV6-5|TRBJ1-5
CASRADRGLYQPQHF
TGTGCCAGCAGGGCGGACAGGGGGCTTTATCAGCCCCAGCATTTT
>NA|NA|TRBV7-9|TRBJ1-2
CASSSWDVDGYTF
TGTGCCAGCAGCTCCTGGGATGTCGATGGCTACACCTTC
>NA|NA|TRBV9|TRBJ1-1
CASSREGKNTEAFF
TGTGCCAGCAGCCGGGAAGGGAAGAACACTGAAGCTTTCTTT
>NA|NA|TRBV12-3/TRBV12-4|TRBJ1-6
CASSGDRTRDLSSPLHF
TGTGCCAGCAGTGGGGACCGGACTAGAGATCTTAGTTCACCCCTCCACTTT
>NA|NA|TRBV4-3|TRBJ1-5
CASSREAHGNQPQHF
TGCGCCAGCAGCCGGGAAGCTCACGGGAATCAGCCCCAGCATTTT
>NA|NA|TRBV5-4|TRBJ1-2
CASSPSSGSRGYTF
TGTGCCAGCAGCCCCTCATCAGGGAGTCGTGGCTACACCTTC
>many|NA|TRBV12-3/TRBV12-4|TRBJ2-2
CASRALRGIDGELFF
TGTGCCAGCAGGGCCCTTAGGGGTATCGACGGGGAGCTGTTTTTT